Below, 2 T cell receptor beta chains from the same sample are listed, as sequenced in a study of identical twins. One entry per CDR3 protein, called by TCRdb with MiXCR from the 5' RACE reads. The sample contains about 530,000 distinct CDR3 sequences, about a fifth of which appear only once. This sample also belongs to another study, concerning yellow fever vaccine responses in identical twins.

Input material: CD4+ T cells sorted from blood. These receptors all stem from a woman between 18 and 29 years old in good health.

The rearrangement joins TRBV5-5 to TRBJ2-1, with 12 bases identical to TRBD2. V gave up 0 bases and J gave up 6 bases; unmatched junction bases: 7. The germline V gene encodes CDR1 SGHKS and CDR2 YYEKEE (reference sequence). CDR3 length: 17 amino acids. CDR3 bases: TGTGCCAGCAGCTTGGAACGGGGACTAGCGGGCCTCAATGAGCAGTTCTTC. Amino acids: CASSLERGLAGLNEQFF.

The V and J genes are TRBV3-1 and TRBJ2-5; D remains unclear. Deletions cut 1 base from V and 2 bases from J, with 8 bases between. Germline CDR1 reads LGHDT; CDR2 reads YNNKEL (reference sequence). This CDR3 contains 14 residues. CDR3 sequence reads: CASSQAGTQETQYF. CDR3 bases: TGTGCCAGCAGCCAAGCGGGTACACAAGAGACCCAGTACTTC.